A selection of T cell receptor beta chains follows, all from one sample in a study of cytomegalovirus exposure and HLA in healthy donors. Clones were sequenced by immunoSEQ multiplex PCR, and TCRdb holds only the in-frame ones, with some missing. This sample has more than 95,000 clones, with roughly 70% found just once. The sequenced material came from PBMCs. These receptors originate from a man between 35 and 55 years old in good health and CMV-seronegative. The CDR3 runs from the conserved cysteine through the conserved F or W. The D gene is left open where the match is weak. Some rows mark clone size as missing; the rest say once, few, many or name a class of expanded clone.

DNA: TGCAGCGTGGCAGGAAGGGGAAATGAAAAACTGTTTTTT
CDR3: CSVAGRGNEKLFF
J: TRBJ1-4
V: TRBV29-1
D: NA
size: NA

DNA: TGTGCCAGCAGTTACCTGACGGGAAACAATCAGCCCCAGCATTTT
CDR3: CASSYLTGNNQPQHF
J: TRBJ1-5
V: TRBV6-5
D: NA
size: few

DNA: TGTGCCAGTAGCTCCTTTAGCGGGAGAGCCTACAATGAGCAGTTCTTC
CDR3: CASSSFSGRAYNEQFF
J: TRBJ2-1
V: TRBV19
D: TRBD2
size: NA

DNA: TGTGCCAGCACCCCGGGGGGGGCCAACGTCCTGACTTTC
CDR3: CASTPGGANVLTF
J: TRBJ2-6
V: TRBV27
D: NA
size: NA

DNA: TGTGCCAGCAGCTTTTGGCGGGGGCCCTCCTACGAGCAGTACTTC
CDR3: CASSFWRGPSYEQYF
J: TRBJ2-7
V: TRBV11-3
D: NA
size: NA

DNA: TGTGCCAGCCGAAGAGGTGGAAACACCATATATTTT
CDR3: CASRRGGNTIYF
J: TRBJ1-3
V: TRBV28
D: NA
size: NA

DNA: TGCGCCAGCAGCAATGCGGCCGCGAACACCGGGGAGCTGTTTTTT
CDR3: CASSNAAANTGELFF
J: TRBJ2-2
V: TRBV5-1
D: NA
size: few

DNA: TGTGCCAGCAAGGTAGGAGACAGCTATAATTCACCCCTCCACTTT
CDR3: CASKVGDSYNSPLHF
J: TRBJ1-6
V: TRBV2
D: NA
size: NA

DNA: TGCGCCAGCAGCCAGGGGGGCCTAGCGGGGGACTACAATGAGCAGTTCTTC
CDR3: CASSQGGLAGDYNEQFF
J: TRBJ2-1
V: TRBV4-3
D: TRBD2
size: NA

DNA: TGTGCCAGCAGTTTATTCGGGTTCGGCAATCAGCCCCAGCATTTT
CDR3: CASSLFGFGNQPQHF
J: TRBJ1-5
V: TRBV27
D: NA
size: NA

DNA: TGTGCCAGCAGGCCAGACAGGGGCCTCAACACTGAAGCTTTCTTT
CDR3: CASRPDRGLNTEAFF
J: TRBJ1-1
V: TRBV6-4
D: TRBD1
size: NA

DNA: TGTGCCAGCAGTCCCGGGACAGGGGGGAATGAGCAGTTCTTC
CDR3: CASSPGTGGNEQFF
J: TRBJ2-1
V: TRBV27
D: TRBD1
size: NA

DNA: TGTGCCAGCAGAGCTATAGCGGCCAATGAGCAGTTCTTC
CDR3: CASRAIAANEQFF
J: TRBJ2-1
V: TRBV7-9
D: NA
size: NA

DNA: TGCGCCAGCAGCCCCTCCCGCTCGGGCACAGATACGCAGTATTTT
CDR3: CASSPSRSGTDTQYF
J: TRBJ2-3
V: TRBV4-1
D: NA
size: NA

DNA: TGTGCCAGCAGCTGGGGACTAGCATACAATGAGCAGTTCTTC
CDR3: CASSWGLAYNEQFF
J: TRBJ2-1
V: TRBV5-6
D: TRBD2
size: NA

DNA: TGTGCCAGCAGCCGATGGGACAGGGTGAACACCGGGGAGCTGTTTTTT
CDR3: CASSRWDRVNTGELFF
J: TRBJ2-2
V: TRBV5-4
D: TRBD1
size: NA

DNA: TGCTTCCGAGACAGGGTCTACGAGCAGTACTTC
CDR3: CFRDRVYEQYF
J: TRBJ2-7
V: TRBV20-1
D: TRBD1
size: NA

DNA: TGCGCCAGCAGCCAAGATCGGGTAGGGAGCAAAAACATTCAGTACTTC
CDR3: CASSQDRVGSKNIQYF
J: TRBJ2-4
V: TRBV4-3
D: NA
size: few

DNA: TGTGCCAGCTCACCTCGTACAGCGGGAGGGCCGGGGGAGCAGTACTTC
CDR3: CASSPRTAGGPGEQYF
J: TRBJ2-7
V: TRBV18
D: TRBD2
size: once

DNA: TGCGCCAGCAGCCACGGGTCAGCTCCAAGCGGCACTGAAGCTTTCTTT
CDR3: CASSHGSAPSGTEAFF
J: TRBJ1-1
V: TRBV5-1
D: NA
size: NA

DNA: TGTGCCAGTAAAGGCCAGGTTGGCGGCTACACCTTC
CDR3: CASKGQVGGYTF
J: TRBJ1-2
V: TRBV19
D: NA
size: NA

DNA: TGTGCCAGCAGCTTTCCGACCGGGGAAGAAAAACTGTTTTTT
CDR3: CASSFPTGEEKLFF
J: TRBJ1-4
V: TRBV5-5
D: NA
size: NA

DNA: TGTGCCTGGGGACAGGGATTTTGGTATGGCTACACCTTC
CDR3: CAWGQGFWYGYTF
J: TRBJ1-2
V: TRBV30
D: TRBD1
size: NA

DNA: TGCGCCAGCAGCCCAGCTAGCGGTCCTTACAATGAGCAGTTCTTC
CDR3: CASSPASGPYNEQFF
J: TRBJ2-1
V: TRBV5-1
D: TRBD2
size: once

DNA: TGTGCCAGTAGTATCTTGGAGACCCAGTACTTC
CDR3: CASSILETQYF
J: TRBJ2-5
V: TRBV19
D: NA
size: NA

DNA: TGCAGCCTTACTAGCGGGAGGCCGTCCCACGAGCAGTACTTC
CDR3: CSLTSGRPSHEQYF
J: TRBJ2-7
V: TRBV29-1
D: TRBD2
size: NA

DNA: TGTGCCAGCAGTTTGGTCGGGACAGGACCCACCGAGCAGTACTTC
CDR3: CASSLVGTGPTEQYF
J: TRBJ2-7
V: TRBV27
D: TRBD1
size: NA

DNA: TGTGCCACCAGCAGAGATCTACAGACCTACGAGCAGTACTTC
CDR3: CATSRDLQTYEQYF
J: TRBJ2-7
V: TRBV15
D: NA
size: NA

DNA: TGTGCCAGCAGTTCCCCGAGACAGGGGGCCTACAATGAGCAGTTCTTC
CDR3: CASSSPRQGAYNEQFF
J: TRBJ2-1
V: TRBV6-5
D: TRBD1
size: NA

DNA: TGCGCCAGCAAGCGGGCTTCTAACTATGGCTACACCTTC
CDR3: CASKRASNYGYTF
J: TRBJ1-2
V: TRBV5-1
D: NA
size: NA

DNA: TGTGCCAGCAGTGAATGGGCAGGGGGCTATGAGCAGTTCTTC
CDR3: CASSEWAGGYEQFF
J: TRBJ2-1
V: TRBV25-1
D: TRBD1
size: few

DNA: TGTGCCAGCTCACCAGGCAGCGGGAGAGTGGAGACCCAGTACTTC
CDR3: CASSPGSGRVETQYF
J: TRBJ2-5
V: TRBV18
D: TRBD2
size: NA

DNA: TGTGCCAGCAGTTTACAGGTCAATCAGCCCCAGCATTTT
CDR3: CASSLQVNQPQHF
J: TRBJ1-5
V: TRBV27
D: NA
size: NA

DNA: TGTGCCAGTAGTATGGTTGGGCCAGGAAGGTGGACTGAAGCTTTCTTT
CDR3: CASSMVGPGRWTEAFF
J: TRBJ1-1
V: TRBV19
D: NA
size: NA

DNA: TGTGCCAGTAGTATCTGGACAGGGGGTAACCAGCCCCAGCATTTT
CDR3: CASSIWTGGNQPQHF
J: TRBJ1-5
V: TRBV19
D: TRBD1
size: once

DNA: TGTGCCAGCAGGGCCCTCCGGGACAGCCAGGGTGGCTACACCTTC
CDR3: CASRALRDSQGGYTF
J: TRBJ1-2
V: TRBV27
D: TRBD1
size: few

DNA: TGTGCCAGCAGCCGAACCTGGACAGGGGACTATGGCTACACCTTC
CDR3: CASSRTWTGDYGYTF
J: TRBJ1-2
V: TRBV7-2
D: TRBD1
size: few

DNA: TGTGCCAGTAGTATCAGCTCAGGGGAGTTCTACGAGCAGTACTTC
CDR3: CASSISSGEFYEQYF
J: TRBJ2-7
V: TRBV19
D: NA
size: NA